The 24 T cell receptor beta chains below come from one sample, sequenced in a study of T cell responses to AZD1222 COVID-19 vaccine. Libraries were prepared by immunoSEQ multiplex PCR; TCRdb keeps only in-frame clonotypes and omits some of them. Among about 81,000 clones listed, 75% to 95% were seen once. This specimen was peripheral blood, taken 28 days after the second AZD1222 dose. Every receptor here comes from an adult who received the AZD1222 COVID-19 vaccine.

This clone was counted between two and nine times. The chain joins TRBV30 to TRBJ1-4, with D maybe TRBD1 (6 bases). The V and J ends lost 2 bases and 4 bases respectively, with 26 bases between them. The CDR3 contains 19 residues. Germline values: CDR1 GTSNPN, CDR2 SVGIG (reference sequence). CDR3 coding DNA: TGTGCCTGGAGTCCCTTTCTCGGGGCTTTTCTAGGGGGTAATGAAAAACTGTTTTTT. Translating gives CAWSPFLGAFLGGNEKLFF.

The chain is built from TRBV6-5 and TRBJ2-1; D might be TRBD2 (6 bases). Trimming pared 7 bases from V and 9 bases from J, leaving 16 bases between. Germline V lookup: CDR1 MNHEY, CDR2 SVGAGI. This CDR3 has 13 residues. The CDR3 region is CASKSEGWGEQFF. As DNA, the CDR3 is TGTGCCAGCAAGTCGGAGGGGTGGGGTGAGCAGTTCTTC.

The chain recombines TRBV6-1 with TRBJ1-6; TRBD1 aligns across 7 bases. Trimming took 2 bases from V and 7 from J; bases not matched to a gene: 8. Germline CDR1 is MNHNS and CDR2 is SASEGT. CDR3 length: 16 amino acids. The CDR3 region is CASSEQRDSSNSPLHF. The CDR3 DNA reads TGTGCCAGCAGTGAACAACGGGACAGTTCGAATTCACCCCTCCACTTT.

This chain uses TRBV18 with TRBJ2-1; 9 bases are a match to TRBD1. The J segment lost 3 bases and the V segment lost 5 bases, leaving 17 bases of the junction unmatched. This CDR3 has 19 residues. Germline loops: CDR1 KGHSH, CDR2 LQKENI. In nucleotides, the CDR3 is TGTGCCAGCTCAGCGATAGGGACAGGGAGAGTGTTTGGCTACAATGAGCAGTTCTTC. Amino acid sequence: CASSAIGTGRVFGYNEQFF.

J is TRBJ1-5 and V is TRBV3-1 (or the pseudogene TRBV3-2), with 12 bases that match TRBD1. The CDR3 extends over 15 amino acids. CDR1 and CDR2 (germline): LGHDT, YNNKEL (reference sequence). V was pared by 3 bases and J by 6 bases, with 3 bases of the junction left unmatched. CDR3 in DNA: TGTGCCAGCAGCCACGGGACAGGGGGCGTTCAGCCCCAGCATTTT. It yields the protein CASSHGTGGVQPQHF.

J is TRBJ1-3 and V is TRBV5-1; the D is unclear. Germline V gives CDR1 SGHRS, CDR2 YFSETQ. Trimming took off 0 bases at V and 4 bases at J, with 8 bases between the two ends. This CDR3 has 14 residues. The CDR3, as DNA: TGCGCCAGCAGCTTGGACCGAAGCGGAAACACCATATATTTT. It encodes CASSLDRSGNTIYF.

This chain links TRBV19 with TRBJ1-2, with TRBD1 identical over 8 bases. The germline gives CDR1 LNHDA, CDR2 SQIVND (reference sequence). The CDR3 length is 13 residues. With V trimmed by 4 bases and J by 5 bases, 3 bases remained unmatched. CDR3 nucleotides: TGTGCCAGTAGTACTGGACAGGGATATGGCTACACCTTC. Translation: CASSTGQGYGYTF.

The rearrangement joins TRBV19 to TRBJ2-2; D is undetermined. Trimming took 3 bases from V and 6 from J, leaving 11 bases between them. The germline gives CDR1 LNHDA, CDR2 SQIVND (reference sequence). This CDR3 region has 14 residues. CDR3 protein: CASSILVISGELFF. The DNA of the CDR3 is TGTGCCAGTAGTATTCTAGTAATCTCCGGGGAGCTGTTTTTT.

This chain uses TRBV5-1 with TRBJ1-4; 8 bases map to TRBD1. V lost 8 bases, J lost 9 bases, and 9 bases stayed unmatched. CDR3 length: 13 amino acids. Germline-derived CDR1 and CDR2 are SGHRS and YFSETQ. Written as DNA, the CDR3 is TGCGCCAGTAGACCAGGGGGCGGGAAAAAACTGTTTTTT. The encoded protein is CASRPGGGKKLFF.

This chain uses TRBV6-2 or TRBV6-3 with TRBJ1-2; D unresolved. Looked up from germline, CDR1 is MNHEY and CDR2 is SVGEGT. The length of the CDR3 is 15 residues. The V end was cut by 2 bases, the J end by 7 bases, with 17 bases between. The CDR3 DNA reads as TGTGCCAGCAGTTACGTCGCGGCGTCGGGGTCTGGCTACACCTTC. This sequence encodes CASSYVAASGSGYTF.

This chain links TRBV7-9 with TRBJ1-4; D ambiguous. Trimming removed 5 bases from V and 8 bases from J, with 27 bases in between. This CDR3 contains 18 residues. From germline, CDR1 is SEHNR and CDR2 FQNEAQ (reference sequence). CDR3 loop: CASSPIHLSPAIAEKLFF. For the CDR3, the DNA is TGTGCCAGCAGCCCCATCCACCTTTCGCCCGCGATTGCGGAAAAACTGTTTTTT.

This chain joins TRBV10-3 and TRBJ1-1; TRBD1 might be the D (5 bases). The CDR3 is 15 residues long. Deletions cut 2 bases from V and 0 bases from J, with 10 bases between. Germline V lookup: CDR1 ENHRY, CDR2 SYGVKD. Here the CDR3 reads CAISEVQGLNTEAFF. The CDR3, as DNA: TGTGCCATCAGTGAGGTTCAGGGTCTGAACACTGAAGCTTTCTTT.

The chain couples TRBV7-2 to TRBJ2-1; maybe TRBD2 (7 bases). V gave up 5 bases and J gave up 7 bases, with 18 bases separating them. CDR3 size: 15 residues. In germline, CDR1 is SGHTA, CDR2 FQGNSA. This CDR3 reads CASSRMAGAGNEQFF. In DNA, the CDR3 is TGTGCCAGCAGCCGCATGGCGGGGGCGGGGAATGAGCAGTTCTTC.

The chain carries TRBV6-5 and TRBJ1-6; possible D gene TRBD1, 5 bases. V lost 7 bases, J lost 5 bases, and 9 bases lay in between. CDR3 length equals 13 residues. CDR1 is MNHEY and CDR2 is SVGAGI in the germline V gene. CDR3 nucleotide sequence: TGTGCCAGCAAAGGGGCCGATAATTCACCCCTCCACTTT. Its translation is CASKGADNSPLHF.

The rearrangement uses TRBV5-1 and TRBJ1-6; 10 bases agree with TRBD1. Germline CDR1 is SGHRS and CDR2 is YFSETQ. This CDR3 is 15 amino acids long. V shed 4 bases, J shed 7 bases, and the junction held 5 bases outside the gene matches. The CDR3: CASSPDRGMNSPLHF. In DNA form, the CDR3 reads TGCGCCAGCAGCCCGGACAGGGGGATGAATTCACCCCTCCACTTT. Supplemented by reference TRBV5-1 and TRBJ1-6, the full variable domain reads KAGVTQTPRYLIKTRGQQVTLSCSPISGHRSVSWYQQTPGQGLQFLFEYFSETQRNKGNFPGRFSGRQFSNSRSEMNVSTLELGDSALYLCASSPDRGMNSPLHFGNGTRLTVT.

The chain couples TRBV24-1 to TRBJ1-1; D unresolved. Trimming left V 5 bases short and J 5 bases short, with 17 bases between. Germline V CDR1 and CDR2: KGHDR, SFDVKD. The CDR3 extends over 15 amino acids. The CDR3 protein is CATSATTRKGTEAFF. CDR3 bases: TGTGCCACCAGTGCCACGACAAGAAAGGGAACTGAAGCTTTCTTT.

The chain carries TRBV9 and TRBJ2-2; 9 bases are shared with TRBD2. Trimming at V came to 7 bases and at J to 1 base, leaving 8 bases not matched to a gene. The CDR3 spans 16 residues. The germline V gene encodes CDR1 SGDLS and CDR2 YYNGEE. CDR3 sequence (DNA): TGTGCCAGCCGCCGAGGTAGCGGGGGGAACACCGGGGAGCTGTTTTTT. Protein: CASRRGSGGNTGELFF.

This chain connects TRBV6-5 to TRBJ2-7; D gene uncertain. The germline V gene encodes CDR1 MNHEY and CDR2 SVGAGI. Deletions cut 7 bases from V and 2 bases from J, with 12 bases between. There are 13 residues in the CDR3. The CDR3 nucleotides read TGTGCCAGCATCCGGGCGAACGCCTACGAGCAGTACTTC. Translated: CASIRANAYEQYF.

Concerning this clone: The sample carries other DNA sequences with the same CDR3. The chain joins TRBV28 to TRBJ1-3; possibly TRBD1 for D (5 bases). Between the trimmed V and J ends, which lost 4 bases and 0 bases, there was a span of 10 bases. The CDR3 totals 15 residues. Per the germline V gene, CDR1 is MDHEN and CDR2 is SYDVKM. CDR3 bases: TGTGCCAGCAGTTCCCCAGGGATCTCTGGAAACACCATATATTTT. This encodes CASSSPGISGNTIYF.

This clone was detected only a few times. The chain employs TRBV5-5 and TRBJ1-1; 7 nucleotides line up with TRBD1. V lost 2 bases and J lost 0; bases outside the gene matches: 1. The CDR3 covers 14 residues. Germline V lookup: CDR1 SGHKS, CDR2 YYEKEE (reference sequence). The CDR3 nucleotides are TGTGCCAGCAGCTTCGACAGGGTGAACACTGAAGCTTTCTTT. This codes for CASSFDRVNTEAFF.

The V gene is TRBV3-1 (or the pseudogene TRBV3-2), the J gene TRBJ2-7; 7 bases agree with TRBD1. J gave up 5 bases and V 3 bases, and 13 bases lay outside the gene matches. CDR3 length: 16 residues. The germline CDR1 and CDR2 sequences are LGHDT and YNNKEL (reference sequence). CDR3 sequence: CASSHKRTGRLDEQYF. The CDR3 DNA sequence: TGTGCCAGCAGCCATAAAAGGACAGGTCGGTTGGACGAGCAGTACTTC.

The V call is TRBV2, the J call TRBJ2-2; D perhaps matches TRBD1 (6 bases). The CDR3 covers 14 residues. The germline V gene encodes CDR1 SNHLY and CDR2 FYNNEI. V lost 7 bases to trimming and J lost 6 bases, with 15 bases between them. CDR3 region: CASIPAGDPGELFF. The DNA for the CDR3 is TGTGCCAGCATCCCCGCAGGGGACCCCGGGGAGCTGTTTTTT.

CDR3 sequence: CASSPRPVGEKLFF. CDR3 coding DNA: TGTGCCAGCAGCCCACGACCAGTGGGGGAAAAACTGTTTTTT. The V call is TRBV9, the J call TRBJ1-4; D remains ambiguous. The CDR3 loop spans 14 amino acids. Per the germline V gene, CDR1 is SGDLS and CDR2 is YYNGEE. V lost 4 bases, J lost 8 bases, and 15 bases lay in between.

This CDR3 reads CASSPPVRTYEQYF. The CDR3 DNA reads as TGTGCCAGCTCACCACCGGTCAGAACCTACGAGCAGTACTTC. The rearrangement joins TRBV18 to TRBJ2-7, with D uncertain. The V and J ends lost 0 bases and 2 bases respectively, with 8 bases between them. CDR1 is KGHSH and CDR2 is LQKENI in the germline V gene. The CDR3 contains 14 residues.